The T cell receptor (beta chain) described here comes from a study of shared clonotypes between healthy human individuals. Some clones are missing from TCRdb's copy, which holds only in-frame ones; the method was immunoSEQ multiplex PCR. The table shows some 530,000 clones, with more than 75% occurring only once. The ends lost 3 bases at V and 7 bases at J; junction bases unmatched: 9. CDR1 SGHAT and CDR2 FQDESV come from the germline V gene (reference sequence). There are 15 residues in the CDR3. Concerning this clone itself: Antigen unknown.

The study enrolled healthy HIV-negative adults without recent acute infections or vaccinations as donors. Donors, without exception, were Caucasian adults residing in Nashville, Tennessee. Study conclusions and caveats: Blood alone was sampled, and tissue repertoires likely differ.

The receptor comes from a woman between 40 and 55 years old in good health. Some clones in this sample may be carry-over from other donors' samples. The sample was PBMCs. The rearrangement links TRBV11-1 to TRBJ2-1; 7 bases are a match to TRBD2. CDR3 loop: CASSLTRGSRNEQFF. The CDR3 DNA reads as TGTGCCAGCAGCTTGACTCGCGGGAGTAGGAATGAGCAGTTCTTC.